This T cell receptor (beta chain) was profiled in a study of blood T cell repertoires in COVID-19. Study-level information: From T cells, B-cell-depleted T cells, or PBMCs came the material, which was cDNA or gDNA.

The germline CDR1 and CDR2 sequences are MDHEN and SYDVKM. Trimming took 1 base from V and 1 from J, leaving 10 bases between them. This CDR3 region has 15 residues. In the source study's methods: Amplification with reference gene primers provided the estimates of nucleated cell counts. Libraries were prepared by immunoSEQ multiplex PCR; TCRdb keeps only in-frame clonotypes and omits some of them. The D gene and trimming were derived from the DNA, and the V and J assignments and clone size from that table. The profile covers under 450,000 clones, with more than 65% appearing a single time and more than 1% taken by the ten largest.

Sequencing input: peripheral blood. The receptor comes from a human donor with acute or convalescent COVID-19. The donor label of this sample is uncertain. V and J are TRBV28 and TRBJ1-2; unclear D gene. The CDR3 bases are TGTGCCAGCAGTTTATCGCACGGTTATAACTATGGCTACACCTTC. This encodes CASSLSHGYNYGYTF.